Described below is a single T cell receptor (beta chain) sequence and its context. This CDR3 contains 16 residues. The J segment lost 5 bases and the V segment lost 6 bases, leaving 12 bases of the junction unmatched. The germline gives CDR1 SGHAT, CDR2 FQNNGV. These data are taken from a study of cytomegalovirus exposure and HLA in healthy donors. The PCR employed 60 Vbeta primers together with 13 Jbeta primers. Profiling relied on immunoSEQ multiplex PCR, and the TCRdb table lists in-frame clones only, not all of them. The sample has roughly 120,000 clones; 75% to 85% are singletons. V is TRBV11-2 and J is TRBJ2-2; 7 bases are shared with TRBD1. Material for sequencing was PBMCs. The TCR sequence derives from a male donor in good health and CMV-seronegative. The CDR3 nucleotides read TGTGCCAGCAGAACGATTAGGACAGGAGGAACCGGGGAGCTGTTTTTT. This sequence encodes CASRTIRTGGTGELFF.